The entry below gives a single T cell receptor (beta chain) sequence along with its context. Its antigen is unknown. No much larger clone is present one base from it, and per-base qualities are unavailable. Each donor gave one peripheral blood draw, about 100 mL on average, collected into heparinised tubes. A BD FACSAria II was used to sort naive, central memory, regulatory and stem cell-like memory CD4+ T cells with a panel that included CD45RO, CCR7, CD25, CD127, CD95 and CD27. All sorted populations exceeded 95% purity. PBMCs were isolated immediately by Lymphoprep density gradient centrifugation and stained directly without culture. So that batch effects would be minimized, each experiment stained and sorted samples in pairs, pairing one healthy donor with one patient. The cysteine opens and the phenylalanine closes a CDR3 of 16 amino acids. The kept DNA is CDR3 alone, 48 bases in frame from the first base. From the germline V gene, CDR1 is LGHNA and CDR2 is YSLEER. Deletion took 3 bases off V and 0 bases off J, with a span of 13 bases between the germline ends.

This sample stems from a study of beta chain features in type 1 diabetes (dated by TCRdb to between 2018 and 2020). Background on the whole study: Mean age, gender distribution, total cell number and subset yield did not differ between patients and healthy donors. Across all samples, approximately 100 million sorted cells were examined, and cell number per subset correlated strongly with RNA yield. In the study, TCRB repertoires of sorted circulating CD4+ T cell subsets from recently diagnosed type 1 diabetes patients were compared with those of matched healthy donors. Regulatory and stem cell-like memory subsets were isolated from only 8 patients and about 8 healthy donors, whereas naive and central memory subsets came from all 30 or so donors. Points the paper makes about the study in general: HLA sub-analyses involved small numbers of individuals, so any influence of HLA type on TCRB rearrangement remained unresolved. Because cDNA rather than genomic DNA was sequenced, highly expressing activated cells could have been over-represented, although no difference in activation and CD3 levels was found between groups. PCR might favor shorter templates, but patient and control samples were amplified and corrected together, so any skew would affect both groups equally. At VDJ recombination sites, patients with type 1 diabetes made fewer insertions and deleted more nucleotides, a pattern implying thymic rearrangement abnormalities. A moderate but significant shortening of TCRB CDR3 length was observed in type 1 diabetes patients in all four CD4+ subsets. Naive, central memory and regulatory TCRB repertoires appeared more similar among patients than among healthy donors.

The entire amount of isolated RNA was reverse transcribed using the High Capacity cDNA Reverse Transcription Kit, so the sequenced TCRB transcripts were expressed ones. Deep immunoSEQ sequencing was applied to naive, central memory and regulatory T cell samples, giving an average of around 3.8 million total reads per sample. Sorted cells were lysed in RLT buffer and RNA was extracted with DNase-treated RNeasy Micro or Mini kits, depending on cell number. To prevent cross-contamination, each cell subset was processed individually, whereas patient and healthy donor samples were processed jointly. The immunoSEQ multiplex PCR was used to amplify TCRB sequences from cDNA, yielding 87-bp fragments that span the CDR3 region. Sequencing of the amplicons was performed on the Illumina HiSeq platform. The paper's processing steps were these. Synthetic template baselines were used to correct PCR bias computationally, reads within Hamming distance 2 were collapsed together, and singletons that could not be merged were discarded. Reads were aligned to IMGT to assign V, D and J genes, CDR3 length, and insertions or deletions at six rearrangement sites. Clonotype counts were normalized to sorted cell number within each subset before computing true diversity and Gini coefficients with the tcR R package. The overlap coefficient, calculated on TCRB nucleotide sequences, was used to quantify repertoire sharing. As a proxy for the pre-selection repertoire, out-of-frame TCRB sequences from naive cells were analyzed. The immuneACCESS repertoire file appears here via TCRdb, limited to in-frame rearrangements. These files lack a portion of the clones; in checked studies, under half of the deficit traces to unresolved V genes, and the cause of the others is not known. The D gene and trimming were derived from the DNA, and the V and J assignments and clone size from that table. Here the sample has roughly 400,000 clones; 11% to 15% occur a single time. The leading ten clones occupy around 0.035% of the sample.

The chain is assembled from TRBV4-3 and TRBJ2-3; a confident D gene designation cannot be given. Sequenced input: naive CD4+ T cells from blood. The cell subset or site label, read with the paper, signifies: true naive CD4+ T cells. The sequence was obtained from a man aged 25 to 40 in good health. The CDR3: CASSQDPPTSTDTQYF. The nucleotide sequence is TGCGCCAGCAGCCAGGATCCCCCAACCAGCACAGATACGCAGTATTTT.